This paragraph reports one T cell receptor beta chain. The antigen remains undetermined. This sample stems from a study of OX40 agonist ivuxolimab in advanced cancers. Turning to the study itself: Patients in dose escalation had liver, melanoma, kidney or head and neck cancers.

This table comes from immunoSEQ multiplex PCR, and its TCRdb copy is limited to in-frame clones, with some not included. The top ten clones hold about 1.1% of a sample with fewer than 65,000 clones, roughly nine tenths of them seen once. Study-wide results and caveats: What antigens the expanded peripheral T cells recognized was never established.

The TCR sequence derives from an adult with an advanced solid tumor such as melanoma, head and neck, liver or kidney cancer. The sequencing here drew on CD4+ or CD8+ T cells sorted from blood, taken in a trial of the OX40 agonist ivuxolimab.

The CDR3 DNA reads TGTGCCAGCAGCAAACTAGTTGGCGAGCAGTACTTC. Translation gives CASSKLVGEQYF. V is TRBV21-1 and J is TRBJ2-7; the table's D call of TRBD2 was not tested on the DNA. TRBV21-1 is a documented pseudogene. This CDR3 has 12 residues.